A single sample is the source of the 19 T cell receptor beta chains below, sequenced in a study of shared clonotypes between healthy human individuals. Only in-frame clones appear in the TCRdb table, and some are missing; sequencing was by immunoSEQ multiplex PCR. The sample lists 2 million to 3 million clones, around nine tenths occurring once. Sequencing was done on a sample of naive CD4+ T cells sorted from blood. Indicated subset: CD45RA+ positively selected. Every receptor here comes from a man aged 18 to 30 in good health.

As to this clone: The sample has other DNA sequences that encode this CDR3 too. The CDR3 loop is CASSPGTGGEETQYF. The CDR3 nucleotides are TGCGCCAGCAGCCCCGGGACAGGGGGAGAAGAGACCCAGTACTTC. This chain uses TRBV5-1 with TRBJ2-5; TRBD1 aligns across 11 bases. The CDR3 contains 15 residues. Germline-derived CDR1 and CDR2 are SGHRS and YFSETQ. J gave up 3 bases and V 4 bases, and 5 bases lay outside the gene matches. The whole variable domain, remainder taken from reference TRBV5-1 and TRBJ2-5, is KAGVTQTPRYLIKTRGQQVTLSCSPISGHRSVSWYQQTPGQGLQFLFEYFSETQRNKGNFPGRFSGRQFSNSRSEMNVSTLELGDSALYLCASSPGTGGEETQYFGPGTRLLVL.

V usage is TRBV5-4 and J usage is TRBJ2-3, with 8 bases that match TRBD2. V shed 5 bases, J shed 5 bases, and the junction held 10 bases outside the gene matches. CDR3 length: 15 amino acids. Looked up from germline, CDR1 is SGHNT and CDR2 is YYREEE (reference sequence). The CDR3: CASRREVSGVDTQYF. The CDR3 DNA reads TGTGCCAGCAGGAGGGAAGTTAGCGGGGTAGATACGCAGTATTTT.

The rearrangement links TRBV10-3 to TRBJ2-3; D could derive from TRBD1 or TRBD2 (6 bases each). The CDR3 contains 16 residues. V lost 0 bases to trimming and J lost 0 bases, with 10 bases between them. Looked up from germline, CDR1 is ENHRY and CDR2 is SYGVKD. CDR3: CAISESGGASTDTQYF. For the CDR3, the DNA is TGTGCCATCAGTGAGTCCGGGGGCGCAAGCACAGATACGCAGTATTTT.

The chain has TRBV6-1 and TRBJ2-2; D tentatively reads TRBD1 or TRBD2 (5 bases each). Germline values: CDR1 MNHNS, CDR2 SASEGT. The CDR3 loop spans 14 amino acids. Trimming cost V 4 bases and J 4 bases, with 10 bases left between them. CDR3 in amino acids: CASSVGPATGELFF. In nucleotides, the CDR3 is TGTGCCAGCAGTGTGGGACCGGCCACCGGGGAGCTGTTTTTT.

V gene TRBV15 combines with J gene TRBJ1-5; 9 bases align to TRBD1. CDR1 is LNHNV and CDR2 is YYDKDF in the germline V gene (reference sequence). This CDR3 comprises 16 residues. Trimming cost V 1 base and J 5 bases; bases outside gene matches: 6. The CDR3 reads CATSRGGTGLDQPQHF. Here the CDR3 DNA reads TGTGCCACCAGCAGAGGGGGGACAGGGCTCGATCAGCCCCAGCATTTT.

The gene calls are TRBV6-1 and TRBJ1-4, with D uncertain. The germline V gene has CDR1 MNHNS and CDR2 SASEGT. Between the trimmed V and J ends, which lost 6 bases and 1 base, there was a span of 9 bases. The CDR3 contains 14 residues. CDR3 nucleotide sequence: TGTGCCAGCAGCGACCGGAGAACTAATGAAAAACTGTTTTTT. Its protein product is CASSDRRTNEKLFF.

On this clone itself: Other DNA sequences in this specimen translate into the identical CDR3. The CDR3 protein is CASSGNTIYF. CDR3 bases: TGTGCCAGCTCCGGAAACACCATATATTTT. The chain uses TRBV28 and TRBJ1-3; D ambiguous. Germline V lookup: CDR1 MDHEN, CDR2 SYDVKM. V was clipped by 8 bases and J by 4 bases, with 3 bases between them. CDR3 size: 10 residues.

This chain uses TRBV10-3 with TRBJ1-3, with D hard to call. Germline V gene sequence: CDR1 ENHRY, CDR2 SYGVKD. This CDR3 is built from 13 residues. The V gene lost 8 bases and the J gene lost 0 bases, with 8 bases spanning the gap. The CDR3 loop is CAISIYSGNTIYF. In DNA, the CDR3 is TGTGCCATCTCCATATACTCTGGAAACACCATATATTTT.

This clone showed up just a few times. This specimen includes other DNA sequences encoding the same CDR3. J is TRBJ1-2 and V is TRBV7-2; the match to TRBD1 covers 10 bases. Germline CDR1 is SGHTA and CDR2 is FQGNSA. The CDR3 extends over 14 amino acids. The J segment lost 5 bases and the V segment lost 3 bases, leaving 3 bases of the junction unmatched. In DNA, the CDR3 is TGTGCCAGCAGCTTGGACAGGGGGACTTATGGCTACACCTTC. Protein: CASSLDRGTYGYTF.

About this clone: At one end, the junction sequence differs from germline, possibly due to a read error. The CDR3, as DNA: TGTGCCAGCAGCTTTAAGAAGGGGGCTTTT. Encoded protein: CASSFKKGAF. The rearrangement joins TRBV7-9 to TRBJ1-4, with 7 bases lining up with TRBD1. The CDR3 spans 10 residues. In germline, CDR1 is SEHNR, CDR2 FQNEAQ (reference sequence).

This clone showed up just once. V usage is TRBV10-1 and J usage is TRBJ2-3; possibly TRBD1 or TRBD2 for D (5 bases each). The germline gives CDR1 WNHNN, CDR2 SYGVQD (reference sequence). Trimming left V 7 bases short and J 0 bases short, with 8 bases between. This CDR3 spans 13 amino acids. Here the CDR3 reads CASMGDSTDTQYF. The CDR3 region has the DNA TGCGCCAGCATGGGGGATAGCACAGATACGCAGTATTTT.

The CDR3 spells CASSLGQGADGNTIYF. CDR3 nucleotides: TGTGCCAGCAGCTTGGGACAGGGGGCTGATGGAAACACCATATATTTT. This sequence joins TRBV5-5 and TRBJ1-3; the match to TRBD1 covers 10 bases. The germline CDR1 and CDR2 sequences are SGHKS and YYEKEE (reference sequence). Germline trimming cut 0 bases from V and 3 bases from J; bases unmatched to any gene: 3. The CDR3 extends over 16 amino acids.

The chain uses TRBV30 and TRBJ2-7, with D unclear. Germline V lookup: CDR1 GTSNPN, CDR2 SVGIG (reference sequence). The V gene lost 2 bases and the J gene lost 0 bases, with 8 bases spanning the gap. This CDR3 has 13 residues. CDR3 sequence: CAWSSSGSYEQYF. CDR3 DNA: TGTGCCTGGAGTTCGTCCGGCTCCTACGAGCAGTACTTC.

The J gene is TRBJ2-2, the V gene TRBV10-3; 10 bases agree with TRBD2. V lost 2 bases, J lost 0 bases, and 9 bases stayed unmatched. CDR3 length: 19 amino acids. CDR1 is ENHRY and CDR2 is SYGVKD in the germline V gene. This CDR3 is CAISEPGLASSPNTGELFF. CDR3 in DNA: TGTGCCATCAGTGAGCCGGGACTAGCGAGCTCCCCGAACACCGGGGAGCTGTTTTTT.

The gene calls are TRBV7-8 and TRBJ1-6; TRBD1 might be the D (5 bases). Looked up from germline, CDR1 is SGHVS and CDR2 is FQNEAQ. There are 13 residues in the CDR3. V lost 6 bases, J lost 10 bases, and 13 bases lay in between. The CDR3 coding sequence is TGTGCCAGCAGTCAAACGAGGGACTCACCCCTCCACTTT. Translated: CASSQTRDSPLHF.

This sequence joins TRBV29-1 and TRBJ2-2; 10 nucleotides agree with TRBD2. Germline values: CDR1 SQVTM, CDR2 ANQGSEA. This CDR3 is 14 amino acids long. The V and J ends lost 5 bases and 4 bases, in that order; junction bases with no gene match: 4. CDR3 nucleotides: TGCAGCGTTCGGAGCGGGGGGGCCACCGGGGAGCTGTTTTTT. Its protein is CSVRSGGATGELFF.

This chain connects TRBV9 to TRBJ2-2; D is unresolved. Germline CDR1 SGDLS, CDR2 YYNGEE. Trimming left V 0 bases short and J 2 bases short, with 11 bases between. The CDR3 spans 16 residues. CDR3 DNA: TGTGCCAGCAGCGTAGTCTGGGAAGGAAACACCGGGGAGCTGTTTTTT. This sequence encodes CASSVVWEGNTGELFF.

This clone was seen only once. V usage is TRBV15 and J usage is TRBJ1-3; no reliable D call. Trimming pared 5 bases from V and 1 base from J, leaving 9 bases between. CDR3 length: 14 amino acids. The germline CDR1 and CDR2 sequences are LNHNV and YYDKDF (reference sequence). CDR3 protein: CATSLRRSGNTIYF. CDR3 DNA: TGTGCCACCAGCCTCCGGAGGTCTGGAAACACCATATATTTT.

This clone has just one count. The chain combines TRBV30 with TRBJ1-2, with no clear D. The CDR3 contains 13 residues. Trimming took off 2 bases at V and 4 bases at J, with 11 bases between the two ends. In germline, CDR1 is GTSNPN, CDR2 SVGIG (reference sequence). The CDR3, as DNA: TGTGCCTGGAGTCTCAACAGACCCTATGGCTACACCTTC. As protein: CAWSLNRPYGYTF.